This TCR beta chain was sequenced for a study of shared clonotypes between healthy human individuals (dated by TCRdb to 2019 to 2021). The study in broad terms: The cohort included three men and two women between 18 and 49 years of age. For each donor, three plates each were used for CD4 naive and CD4 memory, two plates were used for CD8 naive, and one plate was used for CD8 memory. Blood TCR repertoires of a handful of healthy adults were deeply sequenced to estimate repertoire size and the extent of clonotype sharing between individuals. Different laboratories and diverse techniques were used to prepare libraries and sequence TCR repertoires, to increase sequencing depth and limit assay-specific biases. Per donor, leukapheresis produced somewhere between about 0.9 and 9.5 billion PBMCs.

In regard to this clone: Its antigen is unknown. No much larger clone exists at a distance of one base, and base qualities are not known.

Using the deep immunoSEQ assay, TCR CDR3 regions were amplified from genomic DNA by multiplex PCR. Extracted genomic DNA from each cell subset was distributed evenly across all wells of several immunoSEQ 96-well plates, and each plate was treated as a replicate. For sorted subsets, approximately 190 ng genomic DNA, equal to some 30,000 T cell genomes, was loaded into each replicate PCR. Purified libraries were measured with a Qubit 3.0 fluorometer, size-checked on a Bioanalyzer 2100, and measured again with the KAPA Library Quantification kit. Every immunoSEQ 96-well plate was sequenced on a separate single-read 150-cycle Illumina NextSeq 550 flow cell. Per the authors' processing: The immunoSEQ output contained only junctional sequences without quality scores, so filtering could not match that applied to full-length reads. Sequences were annotated with PyIR, a Python wrapper for IgBLAST v1.9, using IMGT germline references to assign V/J genes and CDR3. Reads were removed for weak V/J assignments (E-value above 1e-6), missing CDR3, stop codons, out-of-frame junctions, or ambiguous translated residues. V3J clonotypes were defined as sequences sharing the same inferred V gene, J gene, and CDR3 amino acid sequence. Percentage overlap between repertoires was computed as shared unique clonotypes divided by the size of the smaller repertoire. Richness of each repertoire was evaluated using RTK rarefaction, the Chao1 estimator, and Recon v2.1 estimates of unobserved clonotypes. For all TCRbeta clonotypes obtained by the gDNA method from a few donors, generation probabilities were computed with OLGA. Held by TCRdb, this immuneACCESS table contains in-frame sequences only and omits some clones. Under half of the omission traces to an unresolved V gene where checked; the cause of the rest is unknown. V and J calls plus clone size are reproduced from that table; the DNA served to infer D and trimming. The sample records about 2,500,000 clones, around 94% of which are singletons. The ten largest clones represent more than 0.12% of the sample.

The paper's findings and limits, for the study overall: Sampling was limited to blood, and TCR repertoires in tissue likely differ from TCR repertoires in blood. Based on pairwise subsampling, the degree of clonotype sharing among donors was expected to be affected by sequencing depth. Clonotypes shared by all four sorted-subset donors showed higher generation probabilities than non-shared clonotypes. The genetic and exposure-history diversity represented was limited by the small number of donors. Estimated clonotype richness was generally larger for naive than for memory subsets. Even with the large sequencing depth, rarefaction of the sorted-subset datasets indicated that sequencing was incomplete. Sharing across several donors was observed for around 4.8% of naive CD4, about 3.2% of naive CD8, 2% to 2.5% of memory CD4, and around 0.4% of memory CD8 clonotypes.

Relative to germline, V is 0 bases shorter and J is 1 base shorter, with 10 bases between their ends. Per the germline V gene, SGDLS is the CDR1 and YYNGEE is the CDR2. The CDR3 sequence holds 15 residues, the cysteine and phenylalanine included. This entry keeps only the CDR3 DNA: 45 bases, framed from base 1. The donors were healthy, HIV-negative adults with no recently reported acute infections or vaccinations. Every donor was a Caucasian adult living in Nashville, Tennessee, USA. CD4+ T cells were enriched by magnetic negative selection, after which naive cells were positively selected on CD45RA and the negative fraction was taken as the memory subset. After blood collection by leukapheresis, PBMCs were isolated using Ficoll-Histopaque density gradient centrifugation and then cryopreserved in the vapor phase of liquid nitrogen. Purity and quantity of every magnetically sorted T cell population were checked by analytical flow cytometry. From each sorted fraction, genomic DNA was isolated and quantified by UV absorbance on a Nanodrop 2000c.

The sequence was collected from a man between 18 and 35 years old in good health. The sequenced sample consisted of naive CD4+ T cells sorted from blood. The cell subset or site label, read with the paper, signifies: CD45RA+ positively selected. The chain couples TRBV9 to TRBJ1-1, with the D gene too uncertain to name. In nucleotide form, the sequence is TGTGCCAGCAGCGTAGATCCCACAGCGAACACTGAAGCTTTCTTT. Translated, it reads CASSVDPTANTEAFF.